What follows is one T cell receptor beta chain and its context. This entry is derived from a study of T cells after posttransplantation cyclophosphamide. Generated by immunoSEQ multiplex PCR, the TCRdb table keeps only in-frame clones and is missing some. The repertoire holds 4,900 or so clones, with around 75% as singletons. Cyclophosphamide on days +3 and +4 followed busulfan-fludarabine conditioning and a marrow graft. This CDR3 is 15 amino acids long. The J segment lost 0 bases and the V segment lost 3 bases, leaving 7 bases of the junction unmatched. Germline values: CDR1 SQVTM, CDR2 ANQGSEA. The TCR comes from a male patient in his sixties or seventies who received an allogeneic stem cell transplant from an unrelated donor, was CMV-positive, and had no GVHD. Some T cells may have originated in the graft donor. The input for sequencing was PBMCs, taken after allogeneic stem cell transplant with posttransplant cyclophosphamide. This sequence joins TRBV29-1 and TRBJ1-2, with TRBD1 matching 7 bases. CDR3 amino acids: CSVETGILANYGYTF. Written as DNA, the CDR3 is TGCAGCGTTGAGACAGGGATTCTAGCTAACTATGGCTACACCTTC.